Each of the 31 T cell receptor beta chains below was sequenced from the same sample in a study of human T cells and chemical hapten exposure (dated by TCRdb to the early 2020s). Libraries were built with RACE. Data came from a NextSeq 500. TCRdb handled the public reads itself, with Q25 trimming in fastp and clone calling in MiXCR, and kept productive beta chains. Identical CDR3 proteins give one entry, which carries the most common genes and DNA. The sample table holds more than 70,000 distinct CDR3 sequences, of which about 8.8% were seen once. The ten largest clones represent roughly 3.1% of the sample. Explained via the paper, the time point label denotes: healthy volunteer bleed at 2 weeks. Unfractionated whole blood was collected in Tempus Blood RNA tubes, and total RNA was extracted from that blood. Input material: whole blood. The receptors come from a female donor in good health. Some clones in this sample may be carry-over from other donors' samples.

This chain joins TRBV9 and TRBJ2-7; D not certain. V was cut by 0 bases and J by 0 bases, with 7 bases left in between. The V gene's germline CDR1 is SGDLS and CDR2 YYNGEE. This CDR3 spans 14 amino acids. Here the CDR3 reads CASSVVGASYEQYF. CDR3 in DNA: TGTGCCAGCAGCGTAGTTGGTGCCTCCTACGAGCAGTACTTC. The full variable domain, completed using reference TRBV9 and TRBJ2-7, is DSGVTQTPKHLITATGQRVTLRCSPRSGDLSVYWYQQSLDQGLQFLIQYYNGEERAKGNILERFSAQQFPDLHSELNLSSLELGDSALYFCASSVVGASYEQYFGPGTRLTVT.

The gene calls are TRBV7-2 and TRBJ2-3; no clear D. V lost 1 base, J lost 2 bases, and 10 bases lay in between. The CDR3 covers 15 residues. Germline CDR1 reads SGHTA; CDR2 reads FQGNSA. CDR3 coding DNA: TGTGCCAGCAGCTTAGTACGGCAGGCCACAGATACGCAGTATTTT. Protein product: CASSLVRQATDTQYF. The full variable domain, rest sourced from reference TRBV7-2 and TRBJ2-3, is GAGVSQSPSNKVTEKGKDVELRCDPISGHTALYWYRQSLGQGLEFLIYFQGNSAPDKSGLPSDRFSAERTGGSVSTLTIQRTQQEDSAVYLCASSLVRQATDTQYFGPGTRLTVL.

This clonotype was detected only a few times. In nucleotides, the CDR3 is TGTGCCAGCAGCCCAGGACAGGGTACTTTGTTCAATGGCTACACCTTC. Its translation: CASSPGQGTLFNGYTF. This rearrangement joins TRBV7-9 to TRBJ1-2; 8 bases match TRBD1. The junction had 14 bases not matched to a gene; V was cut back by 5 bases and J by 6 bases. The CDR3 consists of 16 residues. Germline lookup yields CDR1 SEHNR and CDR2 FQNEAQ (reference sequence).

This clonotype was recorded many times. This chain's CDR3 is CASSYRLQPQHF. The CDR3 DNA reads as TGTGCCAGCAGTTACAGACTCCAGCCCCAGCATTTT. The chain combines TRBV6-2 or TRBV6-3 with TRBJ1-5; D unclear. The V end was cut by 2 bases, the J end by 7 bases, with 6 bases between. The CDR3 is made up of 12 amino acids. Germline V gene sequence: CDR1 MNHEY, CDR2 SVGEGT.

V and J are TRBV7-2 and TRBJ1-4; 12 bases are a match to TRBD1. V was clipped by 5 bases and J by 8 bases; unmatched bases: 6. Per germline, CDR1 SGHTA and CDR2 FQGNSA. The CDR3 contains 15 residues. CDR3 residues: CASSERDRGREKLFF. The CDR3, as DNA: TGTGCCAGCAGCGAGAGGGACAGGGGGCGAGAAAAACTGTTTTTT.

Only a few counts were recorded for this clonotype. The V and J genes are TRBV7-2 and TRBJ2-1, with unresolved D. The CDR3 consists of 15 residues. Trimming shortened V by 0 bases and J by 8 bases, and 14 bases separated the two germline ends. In germline, CDR1 is SGHTA, CDR2 FQGNSA. This CDR3 is CASSLARLASHEQFF. DNA of the CDR3: TGTGCCAGCAGCTTAGCGCGGCTCGCCTCGCATGAGCAGTTCTTC. Together with reference TRBV7-2 and TRBJ2-1, the CDR3 gives the full variable domain: GAGVSQSPSNKVTEKGKDVELRCDPISGHTALYWYRQSLGQGLEFLIYFQGNSAPDKSGLPSDRFSAERTGGSVSTLTIQRTQQEDSAVYLCASSLARLASHEQFFGPGTRLTVL.

This clonotype was recorded many times. The rearrangement links TRBV12-3 or TRBV12-4 to TRBJ1-6; D uncertain. V was trimmed by 5 bases and J by 7 bases, leaving 12 bases between them. The CDR3 sequence is 14 residues long. CDR3 residues: CASSRTSGNSPLHF. The CDR3, as DNA: TGTGCCAGCAGTCGAACATCGGGGAATTCACCCCTCCACTTT.

The genes are TRBV18 and TRBJ1-4; possible D gene TRBD1, 6 bases. CDR3 size: 14 residues. Trimming took 4 bases from V and 8 from J, leaving 14 bases between them. The germline V gene encodes CDR1 KGHSH and CDR2 LQKENI. The CDR3, as DNA: TGTGCCAGCTCACGTGAAGGGGGTGACGAAAAACTGTTTTTT. Its translation is CASSREGGDEKLFF.

This clonotype was counted between two and nine times. This sequence joins TRBV6-9 and TRBJ1-1; D gene ambiguous. V shed 0 bases and J shed 1 base, with 6 bases lying between them. CDR3 size: 14 residues. The germline gives CDR1 MNHGY, CDR2 SVAAGI. The CDR3 DNA reads as TGTGCCAGCAGTTATTCCTCCCAGAACACTGAAGCTTTCTTT. It encodes CASSYSSQNTEAFF.

This clonotype was seen repeatedly, ten times or more. A read error may account for a junction end that differs from germline. The chain links TRBV29-1 to TRBJ2-3; tentatively, D is TRBD1 (6 bases). Per germline, CDR1 SQVTM and CDR2 ANQGSEA. CDR3 size: 13 residues. CDR3 region: CSVEGGVEDTQYF. CDR3 DNA: TGCAGCGTCGAAGGGGGAGTAGAAGATACGCAGTATTTT.

This clonotype occurred a few times. V and J are TRBV6-2 or TRBV6-3 and TRBJ2-2; 7 positions agree with TRBD2. Trimming cost V 6 bases and J 2 bases; bases outside gene matches: 6. This CDR3 spans 15 amino acids. Looked up from germline, CDR1 is MNHEY and CDR2 is SVGEGT. In DNA, the CDR3 is TGTGCCAGCAGCCAACTAGCGTCTAACACCGGGGAGCTGTTTTTT. The encoded protein is CASSQLASNTGELFF.

This clonotype was found a few times. V gene TRBV5-1 combines with J gene TRBJ1-5; no clear D gene. The V and J ends lost 3 bases and 7 bases respectively, with 8 bases between them. The CDR3 is made up of 12 amino acids. Germline values: CDR1 SGHRS, CDR2 YFSETQ. This chain's CDR3 is CASSYNGQPQHF. Written as DNA, the CDR3 is TGCGCCAGCAGCTATAACGGACAGCCCCAGCATTTT.

This clonotype has a handful of counts. This sequence joins TRBV14 and TRBJ2-5, with D perhaps being TRBD1 or TRBD2 (5 bases each). V lost 5 bases and J lost 5, with 15 bases in between. This CDR3 spans 14 amino acids. Germline-derived CDR1 and CDR2 are SGHDN and FVKESK. CDR3 region: CASSYRGVGETQYF. The CDR3 nucleotides are TGTGCCAGCAGCTATAGAGGGGTCGGGGAGACCCAGTACTTC.

The V gene is TRBV2, the J gene TRBJ2-7; 10 nucleotides agree with TRBD2. CDR3 length: 14 amino acids. After removal of 5 bases from V and 5 bases from J, the junction contained 6 bases not matched to a gene. CDR1 is SNHLY, CDR2 FYNNEI, per germline. CDR3 residues: CASSLGLANDEQYF. The CDR3 DNA sequence: TGTGCCAGCAGTCTGGGACTAGCGAACGACGAGCAGTACTTC.

This clonotype was picked up a small number of times. The chain is built from TRBV7-8 and TRBJ2-3; tentative D call: TRBD2 (6 bases). Deletions cut 2 bases from V and 3 bases from J, with 15 bases between. CDR3 length: 16 amino acids. Looked up from germline, CDR1 is SGHVS and CDR2 is FQNEAQ. The CDR3 sequence: CASSLLADYPTDTQYF. The DNA for the CDR3 is TGTGCCAGCAGCTTATTAGCGGACTACCCGACAGATACGCAGTATTTT.

This clonotype was counted only a few times. V and J are TRBV29-1 and TRBJ1-2; 9 bases fit TRBD1. Trimming took 3 bases from V and 6 from J; bases not matched to a gene: 2. Germline V CDR1 and CDR2: SQVTM, ANQGSEA. This CDR3 is 12 amino acids long. The CDR3 is CSVEDRGNGYTF. The CDR3 DNA is TGCAGCGTTGAGGACAGGGGAAATGGCTACACCTTC. Filled out from reference TRBV29-1 and TRBJ1-2, the complete variable domain reads SAVISQKPSRDICQRGTSLTIQCQVDSQVTMMFWYRQQPGQSLTLIATANQGSEATYESGFVIDKFPISRPNLTFSTLTVSNMSPEDSSIYLCSVEDRGNGYTFGSGTRLTVV.

This clonotype was detected many times. The chain links TRBV7-2 to TRBJ2-7, with TRBD1 as a possible D gene (6 bases). V was cut by 5 bases and J by 3 bases, with 17 bases left in between. This CDR3 spans 15 amino acids. The V gene's germline CDR1 is SGHTA and CDR2 FQGNSA. CDR3 in amino acids: CASSPDRNFLYEQYF. The DNA of the CDR3 is TGTGCCAGCAGCCCGGACAGAAATTTTCTCTACGAGCAGTACTTC.

The J gene is TRBJ2-7, the V gene TRBV30; D is ambiguous. V was cut by 2 bases and J by 0 bases, with 14 bases left in between. Germline values: CDR1 GTSNPN, CDR2 SVGIG (reference sequence). The CDR3 sequence is 15 residues long. The CDR3 DNA reads as TGTGCCTGGAGTCCGTTGGCTAATCCCTCCTACGAGCAGTACTTC. Translating it yields CAWSPLANPSYEQYF.

This clonotype was found many times. The V call is TRBV9, the J call TRBJ2-5; possible D gene TRBD2, 6 bases. CDR3 size: 15 residues. CDR1 is SGDLS and CDR2 is YYNGEE in the germline V gene. V was trimmed by 0 bases and J by 5 bases, leaving 14 bases between them. CDR3 in DNA: TGTGCCAGCAGCGTAGCGGGAGCTATCCAGGAGACCCAGTACTTC. Amino acids: CASSVAGAIQETQYF.

This clonotype was counted between two and nine times. V and J are TRBV12-3 or TRBV12-4 and TRBJ2-7; D ambiguous. With 4 bases removed from V and 2 bases from J, the gap between germline ends came to 15 bases. The CDR3 is made up of 15 amino acids. The CDR3 nucleotides are TGTGCCAGCAGTTCCCAGCGACAAGGGCCCTACGAGCAGTACTTC. It is translated as CASSSQRQGPYEQYF.

This rearrangement joins TRBV29-1 to TRBJ2-2; no clear D. Trimming took off 4 bases at V and 7 bases at J, with 10 bases between the two ends. CDR1 and CDR2 (germline): SQVTM, ANQGSEA. This CDR3 comprises 12 residues. The CDR3 sequence is CSVGATIGELFF. CDR3 sequence (DNA): TGCAGCGTTGGCGCGACGATCGGGGAGCTGTTTTTT.

In its sample, this clonotype was seen a few times. V gene TRBV7-9 combines with J gene TRBJ1-1; 9 bases match TRBD1. CDR3 size: 15 residues. V shed 10 bases, J shed 5 bases, and the junction held 14 bases outside the gene matches. Per the germline V gene, CDR1 is SEHNR and CDR2 is FQNEAQ (reference sequence). Written as DNA, the CDR3 is TGTGCCACCACCAGTCGCCGGGACAGGGAGACTGAAGCTTTCTTT. It encodes CATTSRRDRETEAFF.

This clonotype was picked up many times. The chain employs TRBV16 and TRBJ2-1; 10 positions agree with TRBD1. The CDR3 length is 15 residues. Germline values: CDR1 KGHSY, CDR2 FQNENV. V was clipped by 6 bases and J by 6 bases; unmatched bases: 8. CDR3 sequence: CASSPGTGAVNEQFF. The CDR3 nucleotides read TGTGCCAGCAGTCCCGGGACAGGGGCTGTCAATGAGCAGTTCTTC. Full variable domain (remainder filled in from reference TRBV16 and TRBJ2-1): GEEVAQTPKHLVRGEGQKAKLYCAPIKGHSYVFWYQQVLKNEFKFLISFQNENVFDETGMPKERFSAKCLPNSPCSLEIQATKLEDSAVYFCASSPGTGAVNEQFFGPGTRLTVL.

The rearrangement joins TRBV6-5 to TRBJ2-5, with TRBD2 matching over 9 bases. The length of the CDR3 is 15 residues. Per the germline V gene, CDR1 is MNHEY and CDR2 is SVGAGI. V dropped 5 bases and J dropped 3; count of bases not matched to a gene: 7. The CDR3 spells CASSHQIAGEETQYF. CDR3 coding DNA: TGTGCCAGCAGTCACCAGATAGCGGGAGAAGAGACCCAGTACTTC.

At least ten counts were recorded for this clonotype. The chain carries TRBV29-1 and TRBJ2-2; D uncertain. The CDR3 has 11 residues. V was trimmed by 4 bases and J by 5 bases, leaving 5 bases between them. Germline CDR1 and CDR2: SQVTM and ANQGSEA. In nucleotides, the CDR3 is TGCAGCGTTGTAGGGACCGGGGAGCTGTTTTTT. Encoded protein: CSVVGTGELFF.

This clonotype has a count of ten or more. The chain employs TRBV28 and TRBJ2-1, with D possibly called TRBD1 or TRBD2 (5 bases each). Trimming took 3 bases from V and 4 from J, leaving 13 bases between them. CDR1 is MDHEN, CDR2 SYDVKM, per germline. The CDR3 has 15 residues. The CDR3 loop is CASSLHRDGYNEQFF. The CDR3 nucleotides are TGTGCCAGCAGTTTGCATAGGGACGGTTACAATGAGCAGTTCTTC.

The chain has TRBV27 and TRBJ2-3, with 7 bases aligning to TRBD1. Trimming removed 9 bases from V and 2 bases from J; junction bases left unmatched: 5. CDR1 is MNHEY, CDR2 SMNVEV, per germline (reference sequence). This CDR3 spans 13 amino acids. CDR3 loop: CASKTGSTDTQYF. The CDR3 nucleotides read TGTGCCAGTAAGACAGGGTCCACAGATACGCAGTATTTT.

The genes are TRBV27 and TRBJ2-1, with a weak D call TRBD2 (6 bases). The CDR3 consists of 14 residues. CDR1 is MNHEY, CDR2 SMNVEV, per germline (reference sequence). V shed 10 bases and J shed 9 bases, with 22 bases lying between them. The CDR3 nucleotides read TGTGCCATCAGAGAAGGTGGCAGGGAGGCTGAGCAGTTCTTC. Its translation is CAIREGGREAEQFF.

The V gene is TRBV9, the J gene TRBJ1-5; D gene uncertain. Trimming took 0 bases from V and 6 from J, leaving 13 bases between them. Germline V lookup: CDR1 SGDLS, CDR2 YYNGEE. The CDR3 consists of 15 residues. The CDR3 DNA reads as TGTGCCAGCAGCGTAGCCGGCGGATGGTCTCAGCCCCAGCATTTT. Translated: CASSVAGGWSQPQHF.

This clonotype was counted many times. The chain couples TRBV18 to TRBJ1-2, with TRBD1 identical over 8 bases. This CDR3 is built from 14 residues. CDR1 is KGHSH and CDR2 is LQKENI in the germline V gene. V was pared by 5 bases and J by 4 bases, with 6 bases of the junction left unmatched. CDR3 nucleotide sequence: TGTGCCAGCTCATCGACAGGGGATATCTATGGCTACACCTTC. It is translated as CASSSTGDIYGYTF.

This clonotype was found a few times. This chain connects TRBV3-1 to TRBJ2-3, with D tentatively TRBD1 (6 bases). V lost 4 bases to trimming and J lost 1 base, with 18 bases between them. The germline V gene has CDR1 LGHDT and CDR2 YNNKEL (reference sequence). This CDR3 contains 17 residues. This CDR3 is CASSRSLRDTGTDTQYF. CDR3 DNA: TGTGCCAGCAGCCGTTCTTTACGGGACACAGGCACAGATACGCAGTATTTT.